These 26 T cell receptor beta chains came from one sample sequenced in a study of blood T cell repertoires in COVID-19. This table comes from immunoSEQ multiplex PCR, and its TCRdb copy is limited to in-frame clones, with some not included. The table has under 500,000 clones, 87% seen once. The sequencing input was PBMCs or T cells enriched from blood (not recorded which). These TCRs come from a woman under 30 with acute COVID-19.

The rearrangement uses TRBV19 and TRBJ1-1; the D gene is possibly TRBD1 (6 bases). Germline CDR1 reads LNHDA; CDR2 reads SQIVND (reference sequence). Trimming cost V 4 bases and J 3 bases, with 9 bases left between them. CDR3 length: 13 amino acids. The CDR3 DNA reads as TGTGCCAGTAGTACCCACAGGGACACTGAAGCTTTCTTT. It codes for CASSTHRDTEAFF.

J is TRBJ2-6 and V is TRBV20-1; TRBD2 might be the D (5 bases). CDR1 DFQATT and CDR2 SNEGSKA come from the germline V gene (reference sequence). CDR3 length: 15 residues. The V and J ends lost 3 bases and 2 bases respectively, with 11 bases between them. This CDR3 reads CSASTIGAGANVLTF. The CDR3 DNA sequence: TGCAGTGCTAGTACGATCGGGGCTGGGGCCAACGTCCTGACTTTC.

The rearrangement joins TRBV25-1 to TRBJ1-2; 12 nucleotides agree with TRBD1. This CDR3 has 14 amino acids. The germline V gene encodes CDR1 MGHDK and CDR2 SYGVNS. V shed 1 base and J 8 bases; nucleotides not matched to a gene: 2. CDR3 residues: CASSEFGTGGGYTF. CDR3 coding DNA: TGTGCCAGCAGTGAATTCGGGACAGGGGGCGGCTACACCTTC.

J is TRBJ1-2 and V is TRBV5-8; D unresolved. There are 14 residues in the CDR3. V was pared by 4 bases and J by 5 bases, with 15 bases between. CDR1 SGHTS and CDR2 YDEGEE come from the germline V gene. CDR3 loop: CASSGGPDRYGYTF. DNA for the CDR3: TGTGCCAGCAGCGGCGGGCCGGATCGTTATGGCTACACCTTC.

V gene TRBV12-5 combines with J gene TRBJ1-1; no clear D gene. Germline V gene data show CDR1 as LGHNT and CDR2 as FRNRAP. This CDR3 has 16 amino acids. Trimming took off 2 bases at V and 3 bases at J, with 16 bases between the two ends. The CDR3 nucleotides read TGTGCTAGTGGTTTGTTACCGGGTTCCCGGGACACTGAAGCTTTCTTT. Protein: CASGLLPGSRDTEAFF.

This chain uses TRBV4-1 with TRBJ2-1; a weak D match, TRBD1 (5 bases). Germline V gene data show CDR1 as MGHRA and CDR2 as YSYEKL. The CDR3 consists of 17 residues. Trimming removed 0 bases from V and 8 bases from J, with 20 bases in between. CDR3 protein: CASSQEIGSAGRYEQFF. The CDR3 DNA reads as TGCGCCAGCAGCCAAGAAATCGGGTCGGCAGGGCGGTATGAGCAGTTCTTC.

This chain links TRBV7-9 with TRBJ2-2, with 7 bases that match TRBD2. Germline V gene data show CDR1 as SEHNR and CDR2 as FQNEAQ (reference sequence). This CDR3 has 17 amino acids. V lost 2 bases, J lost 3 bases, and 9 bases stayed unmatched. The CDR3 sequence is CASSLRWRERDTGELFF. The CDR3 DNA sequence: TGTGCCAGCAGCTTAAGGTGGCGGGAGCGAGACACCGGGGAGCTGTTTTTT.

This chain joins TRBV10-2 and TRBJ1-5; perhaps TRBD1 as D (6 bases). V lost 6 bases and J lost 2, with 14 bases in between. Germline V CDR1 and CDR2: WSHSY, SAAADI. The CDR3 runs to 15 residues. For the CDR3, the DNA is TGCGCCAGCAGCGCAGGGGAAGTCGGCAATCAGCCCCAGCATTTT. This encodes CASSAGEVGNQPQHF.

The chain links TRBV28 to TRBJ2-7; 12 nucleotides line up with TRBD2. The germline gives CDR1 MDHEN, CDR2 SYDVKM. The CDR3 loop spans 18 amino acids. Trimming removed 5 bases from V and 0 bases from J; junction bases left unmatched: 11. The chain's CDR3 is CASSRLAGVQFTSYEQYF. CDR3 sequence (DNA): TGTGCCAGCAGTAGACTAGCGGGAGTGCAATTCACCTCCTACGAGCAGTACTTC.

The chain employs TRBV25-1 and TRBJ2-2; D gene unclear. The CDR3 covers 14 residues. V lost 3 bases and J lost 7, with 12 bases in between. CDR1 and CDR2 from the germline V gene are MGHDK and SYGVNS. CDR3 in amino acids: CASSDPRRDGELFF. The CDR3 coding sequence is TGTGCCAGCAGTGACCCTAGGAGAGACGGGGAGCTGTTTTTT.

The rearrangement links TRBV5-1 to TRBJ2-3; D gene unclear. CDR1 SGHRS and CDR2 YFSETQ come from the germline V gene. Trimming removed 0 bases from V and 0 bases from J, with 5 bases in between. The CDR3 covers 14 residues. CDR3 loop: CASSLDSSTDTQYF. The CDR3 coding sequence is TGCGCCAGCAGCTTGGACAGTAGCACAGATACGCAGTATTTT.

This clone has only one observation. CDR3 DNA: TGTGCCAGCAGCCTTGGGTCCGGGACAGAAGCTTTCTTT. Amino acids: CASSLGSGTEAFF. The J gene is TRBJ1-1, the V gene TRBV12-3 or TRBV12-4; tentative D call: TRBD1 (6 bases). V lost 6 bases to trimming and J lost 8 bases, with 16 bases between them. This CDR3 region has 13 residues.

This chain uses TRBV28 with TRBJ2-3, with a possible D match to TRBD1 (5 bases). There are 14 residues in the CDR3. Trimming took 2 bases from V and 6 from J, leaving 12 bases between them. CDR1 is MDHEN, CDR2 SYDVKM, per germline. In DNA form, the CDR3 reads TGTGCCAGCAGTTTAGTCAGGGTACCGGATACGCAGTATTTT. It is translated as CASSLVRVPDTQYF.

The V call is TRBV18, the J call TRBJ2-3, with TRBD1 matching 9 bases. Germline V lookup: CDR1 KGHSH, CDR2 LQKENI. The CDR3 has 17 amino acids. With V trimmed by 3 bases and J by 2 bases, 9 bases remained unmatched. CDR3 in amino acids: CASSPLPGTGLTDTQYF. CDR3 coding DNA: TGTGCCAGCTCACCCCTTCCCGGGACAGGGCTCACAGATACGCAGTATTTT.

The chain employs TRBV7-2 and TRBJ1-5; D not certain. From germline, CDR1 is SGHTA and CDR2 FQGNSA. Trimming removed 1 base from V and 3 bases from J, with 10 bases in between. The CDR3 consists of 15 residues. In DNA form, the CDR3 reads TGTGCCAGCAGCTTAGGATCCGGACTCAATCAGCCCCAGCATTTT. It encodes CASSLGSGLNQPQHF.

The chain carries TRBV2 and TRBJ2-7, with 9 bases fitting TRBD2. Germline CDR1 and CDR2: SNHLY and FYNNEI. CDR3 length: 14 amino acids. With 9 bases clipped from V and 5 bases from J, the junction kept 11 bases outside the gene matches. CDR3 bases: TGTGCCAGTGGGGCTGGGACTAGCTTCCACGAGCAGTACTTC. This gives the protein CASGAGTSFHEQYF.

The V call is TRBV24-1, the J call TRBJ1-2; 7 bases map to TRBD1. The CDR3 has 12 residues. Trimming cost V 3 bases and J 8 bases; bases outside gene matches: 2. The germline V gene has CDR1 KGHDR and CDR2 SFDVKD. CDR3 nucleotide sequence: TGTGCCACCAGTGATCCAGGGGGGGGCTACACCTTC. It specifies CATSDPGGGYTF.

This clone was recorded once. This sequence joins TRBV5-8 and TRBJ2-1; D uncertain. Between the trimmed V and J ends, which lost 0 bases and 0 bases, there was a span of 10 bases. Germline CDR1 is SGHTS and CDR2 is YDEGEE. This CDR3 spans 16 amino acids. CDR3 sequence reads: CASSLEPVSSYNEQFF. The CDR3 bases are TGTGCCAGCAGCTTGGAACCGGTTAGCTCCTACAATGAGCAGTTCTTC.

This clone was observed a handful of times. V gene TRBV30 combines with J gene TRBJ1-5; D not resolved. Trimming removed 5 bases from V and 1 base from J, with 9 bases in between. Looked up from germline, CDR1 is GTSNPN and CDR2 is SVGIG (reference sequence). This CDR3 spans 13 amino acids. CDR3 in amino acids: CAWGVQSNQPQHF. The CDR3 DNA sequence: TGTGCCTGGGGAGTGCAGAGCAATCAGCCCCAGCATTTT.

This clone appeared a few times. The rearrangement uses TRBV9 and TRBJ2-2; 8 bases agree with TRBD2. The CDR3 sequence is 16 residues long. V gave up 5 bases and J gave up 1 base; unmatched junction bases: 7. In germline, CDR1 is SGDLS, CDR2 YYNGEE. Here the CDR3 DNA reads TGTGCCAGCAGTGGGCCGCTAGCGGGGAACACCGGGGAGCTGTTTTTT. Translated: CASSGPLAGNTGELFF.

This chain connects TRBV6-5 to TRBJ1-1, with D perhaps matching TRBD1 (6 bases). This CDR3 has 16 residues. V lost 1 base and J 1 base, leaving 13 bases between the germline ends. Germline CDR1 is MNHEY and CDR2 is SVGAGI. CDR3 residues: CASSYLTGRANTEAFF. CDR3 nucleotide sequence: TGTGCCAGCAGTTACTTAACAGGGAGGGCGAACACTGAAGCTTTCTTT.

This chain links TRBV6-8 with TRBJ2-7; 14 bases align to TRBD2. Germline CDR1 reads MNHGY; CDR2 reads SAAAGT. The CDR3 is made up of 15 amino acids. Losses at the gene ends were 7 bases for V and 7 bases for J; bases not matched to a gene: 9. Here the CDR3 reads CASIPGLAGEDEQYF. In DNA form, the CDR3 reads TGTGCCAGCATCCCGGGACTAGCGGGAGAGGATGAGCAGTACTTC.

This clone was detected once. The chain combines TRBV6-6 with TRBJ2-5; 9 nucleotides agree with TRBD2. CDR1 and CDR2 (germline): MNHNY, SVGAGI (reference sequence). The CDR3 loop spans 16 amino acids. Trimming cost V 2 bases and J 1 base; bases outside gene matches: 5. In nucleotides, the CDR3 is TGTGCCAGCAGTTACATGACTAGCGGAGCCCAAGAGACCCAGTACTTC. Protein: CASSYMTSGAQETQYF.

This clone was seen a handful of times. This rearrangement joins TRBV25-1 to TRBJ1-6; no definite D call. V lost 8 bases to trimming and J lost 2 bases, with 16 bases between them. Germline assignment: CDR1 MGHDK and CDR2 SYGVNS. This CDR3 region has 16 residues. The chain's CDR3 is CASYRGPRAYNSPLHF. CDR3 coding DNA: TGTGCCAGCTACAGAGGCCCGAGGGCCTATAATTCACCCCTCCACTTT.

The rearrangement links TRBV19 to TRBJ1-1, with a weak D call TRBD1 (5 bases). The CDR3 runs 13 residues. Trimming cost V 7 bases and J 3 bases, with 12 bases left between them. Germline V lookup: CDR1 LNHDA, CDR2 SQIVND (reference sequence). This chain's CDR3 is CASIGAGHTEAFF. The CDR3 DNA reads TGTGCCAGTATTGGGGCCGGACACACTGAAGCTTTCTTT.

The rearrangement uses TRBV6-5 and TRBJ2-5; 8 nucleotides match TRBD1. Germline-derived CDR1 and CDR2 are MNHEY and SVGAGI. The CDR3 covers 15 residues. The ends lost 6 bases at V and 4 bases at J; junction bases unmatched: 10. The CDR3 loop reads CASSPRGQGAETQYF. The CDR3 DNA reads TGTGCCAGCAGCCCGCGAGGGCAGGGGGCAGAGACCCAGTACTTC.